Each of the 30 T cell receptor beta chains below was sequenced from the same sample in a study of CD8 T cells in ankylosing spondylitis. Study-wide findings and caveats: Apparently characteristic of ankylosing spondylitis blood was a TCR beta motif (eight highly homologous variants).

No antigen has been assigned to these receptors. One entry per CDR3 protein results from TCRdb running MiXCR on the 5' RACE reads. This sample yields 750,000 to 850,000 distinct CDR3 sequences, of which about 11% are seen a single time; less than 0.65% belongs to the top ten. Sequenced sample: blood, either unsorted or a sorted T cell fraction (not recorded which). Receptor source: a male donor with ankylosing spondylitis.

The rearrangement links TRBV3-1 to TRBJ1-1; D unresolved. The germline V and J ends were trimmed by 2 bases and 4 bases, with 2 bases remaining between them. The germline V gene encodes CDR1 LGHDT and CDR2 YNNKEL (reference sequence). CDR3 length: 11 residues. As DNA, the CDR3 is TGTGCCAGCAGCCAACTCACTGAAGCTTTCTTT. Protein: CASSQLTEAFF.

This clonotype has at least ten counts. The gene calls are TRBV6-2 or TRBV6-3 and TRBJ1-1, with D unresolved. V shed 2 bases and J shed 3 bases, with 7 bases lying between them. Germline V lookup: CDR1 MNHEY, CDR2 SVGEGT. This CDR3 is 13 amino acids long. CDR3 nucleotides: TGTGCCAGCAGTTACGTCCGAGACACTGAAGCTTTCTTT. Translation gives CASSYVRDTEAFF.

The chain links TRBV24-1 to TRBJ2-1; D unresolved. The CDR3 spans 16 residues. CDR1 and CDR2 (germline): KGHDR, SFDVKD. V lost 5 bases and J lost 0, with 13 bases in between. The CDR3 region has the DNA TGTGCCACCAGTGGTTTTGACGGTAGCTCCTACAATGAGCAGTTCTTC. Its protein product is CATSGFDGSSYNEQFF.

This clonotype was picked up a small number of times. The CDR3 here is CSWGGQLYEQYF. In DNA, the CDR3 is TGCAGTTGGGGGGGACAGCTCTACGAGCAGTACTTC. The chain couples TRBV20-1 to TRBJ2-7, with D tentatively TRBD1 or TRBD2 (7 bases each). Trimming took 8 bases from V and 3 from J, leaving 14 bases between them. Germline V gene lookup returns CDR1 DFQATT and CDR2 SNEGSKA (reference sequence). The CDR3 totals 12 residues.

This chain uses TRBV10-2 with TRBJ1-2; TRBD1 matches 8 bases. The CDR3 length is 13 residues. Unmatched junction bases numbered 7, after V lost 9 bases and J lost 4 bases. CDR1 WSHSY and CDR2 SAAADI come from the germline V gene. This chain's CDR3 is CASWDRHLYGYTF. The CDR3 nucleotides are TGCGCCAGTTGGGACAGGCACCTCTATGGCTACACCTTC.

Notes on this clonotype: Compared with germline, one end of the junction differs, possibly owing to a read error. This sequence joins TRBV20-1 and TRBJ2-1; TRBD2 matches 7 bases. This CDR3 is 17 amino acids long. The germline V gene encodes CDR1 DFQATT and CDR2 SNEGSKA (reference sequence). The CDR3: CSARDLILGGDYNERFF. CDR3 in DNA: TGCAGTGCTAGAGACTTAATTTTAGGAGGGGACTACAATGAGCGGTTCTTC.

A few counts support this clonotype. CDR3 in amino acids: CASSLVAGFYEQYF. The CDR3 nucleotides read TGTGCCAGCAGCTTGGTGGCGGGGTTCTACGAGCAGTACTTC. The chain links TRBV7-2 to TRBJ2-7; perhaps TRBD2 as D (6 bases). Germline-derived CDR1 and CDR2 are SGHTA and FQGNSA. The CDR3 runs 14 residues. Trimming took 3 bases from V and 3 from J, leaving 12 bases between them.

The chain combines TRBV24-1 with TRBJ2-1; TRBD1 might be the D (6 bases). This CDR3 has 18 residues. CDR1 and CDR2 from the germline V gene are KGHDR and SFDVKD. Trimming stripped 4 bases from V and 0 bases from J, with 18 bases between. CDR3 residues: CATSDRFRGRSSYNEQFF. CDR3 nucleotides: TGTGCCACCAGTGACCGCTTCAGGGGAAGGAGCTCCTACAATGAGCAGTTCTTC.

This rearrangement joins TRBV20-1 to TRBJ2-3; possible D gene TRBD2, 6 bases. From germline, CDR1 is DFQATT and CDR2 SNEGSKA (reference sequence). V was pared by 0 bases and J by 2 bases, with 15 bases between. The CDR3 covers 16 residues. CDR3 sequence reads: CSARDRRRGYTDTQYF. CDR3 DNA: TGCAGTGCTAGAGATAGGAGGCGGGGATACACAGATACGCAGTATTTT.

This clonotype showed up many times. The chain employs TRBV28 and TRBJ2-1, with a tentative D call TRBD2 (6 bases). The CDR3 is made up of 15 amino acids. Germline V gives CDR1 MDHEN, CDR2 SYDVKM. Trimming took off 5 bases at V and 4 bases at J, with 15 bases between the two ends. CDR3 in amino acids: CASSIPGTSYNEQFF. The CDR3 DNA follows: TGTGCCAGCAGTATCCCCGGGACTTCATACAATGAGCAGTTCTTC. Together with reference TRBV28 and TRBJ2-1, the CDR3 gives the full variable domain: DVKVTQSSRYLVKRTGEKVFLECVQDMDHENMFWYRQDPGLGLRLIYFSYDVKMKEKGDIPEGYSVSREKKERFSLILESASTNQTSMYLCASSIPGTSYNEQFFGPGTRLTVL.

This clonotype was observed at least ten times. This sequence joins TRBV5-6 and TRBJ2-7, with D maybe TRBD1 (6 bases). Trimming took 4 bases from V and 4 from J, leaving 9 bases between them. The CDR3 covers 12 residues. CDR1 is SGHDT, CDR2 YYEEEE, per germline. CDR3: CASSRTDYEQYF. The DNA for the CDR3 is TGTGCCAGCAGCCGGACAGATTACGAGCAGTACTTC.

This chain joins TRBV4-2 and TRBJ2-7, with 7 bases that match TRBD2. This CDR3 is 17 amino acids long. The germline V gene encodes CDR1 LGHNA and CDR2 YNFKEQ. The ends lost 1 base at V and 6 bases at J; junction bases unmatched: 15. CDR3 in DNA: TGTGCCAGCAGCCAAGTGCATTATAGCGGGTCGTTTACCGAGCAGTACTTC. This sequence encodes CASSQVHYSGSFTEQYF.

This clonotype was found many times. The chain carries TRBV15 and TRBJ1-6, with D hard to call. This CDR3 spans 15 amino acids. Germline loops: CDR1 LNHNV, CDR2 YYDKDF (reference sequence). The ends were cut back, 1 base at V and 4 bases at J, with 8 bases in the middle. CDR3 residues: CATSRGEGYNSPLHF. CDR3 coding DNA: TGTGCCACCAGCAGAGGCGAGGGTTATAATTCACCCCTCCACTTT.

The chain uses TRBV20-1 and TRBJ2-7; 9 nucleotides match TRBD2. This CDR3 has 17 amino acids. In germline, CDR1 is DFQATT, CDR2 SNEGSKA (reference sequence). With V trimmed by 0 bases and J by 0 bases, 9 bases remained unmatched. CDR3 in amino acids: CSARDGEASGISYEQYF. The CDR3 DNA sequence: TGCAGTGCTAGAGATGGGGAGGCTAGCGGGATCTCCTACGAGCAGTACTTC.

This clonotype was detected a few times. CDR3 in DNA: TGTGCCAGCAGCTTAGCGCGAGTGGGCTGGGGCTACGAGCAGTACTTC. Its translation: CASSLARVGWGYEQYF. The chain is built from TRBV7-2 and TRBJ2-7; D unresolved. CDR1 and CDR2 from the germline V gene are SGHTA and FQGNSA. Trimming left V 0 bases short and J 3 bases short, with 15 bases between. The CDR3 runs 16 residues. The full variable domain, in which reference TRBV7-2 and TRBJ2-7 provide the parts outside the CDR3, is GAGVSQSPSNKVTEKGKDVELRCDPISGHTALYWYRQSLGQGLEFLIYFQGNSAPDKSGLPSDRFSAERTGGSVSTLTIQRTQQEDSAVYLCASSLARVGWGYEQYFGPGTRLTVT.

This clonotype appeared many times. The CDR3 sequence: CASSAGSGYEQYF. The CDR3 DNA follows: TGTGCCAGCTCAGCAGGGTCGGGGTACGAGCAGTACTTC. The chain has TRBV18 and TRBJ2-7; D is perhaps TRBD1 or TRBD2 (5 bases each). The V end lost 5 bases, the J end lost 4 bases, and 12 bases lay between the germline ends. The CDR3 spans 13 residues. CDR1 is KGHSH and CDR2 is LQKENI in the germline V gene.

This clonotype was counted at least ten times. The chain employs TRBV7-2 and TRBJ2-7; tentative D call: TRBD1 (5 bases). Germline V lookup: CDR1 SGHTA, CDR2 FQGNSA. V was trimmed by 2 bases and J by 3 bases, leaving 11 bases between them. This CDR3 is built from 14 residues. The CDR3 DNA reads as TGTGCCAGCAGCTTACCCGGACAAGTCTACGAGCAGTACTTC. This translates into CASSLPGQVYEQYF.

V usage is TRBV4-2 and J usage is TRBJ2-2; no clear D. Germline V gene data show CDR1 as LGHNA and CDR2 as YNFKEQ. CDR3 length: 15 amino acids. V gave up 1 base and J gave up 5 bases, with 11 bases separating them. CDR3 nucleotides: TGTGCCAGCAGCCAAGCCTCAGACGCGACCGGGGAGCTGTTTTTT. Protein: CASSQASDATGELFF.

In this sample, this clonotype turned up a few times. The gene calls are TRBV6-5 and TRBJ1-6, with 9 bases identical to TRBD1. CDR1 is MNHEY and CDR2 is SVGAGI in the germline V gene. The CDR3 totals 17 residues. Trimming took 2 bases from V and 6 from J; bases not matched to a gene: 8. Here the CDR3 reads CASSYPRGQGGNSPLHF. CDR3 nucleotide sequence: TGTGCCAGCAGTTACCCCCGGGGACAGGGAGGTAATTCACCCCTCCACTTT.

The chain joins TRBV7-9 to TRBJ2-7; perhaps TRBD1 as D (6 bases). V lost 4 bases, J lost 4 bases, and 11 bases lay in between. This CDR3 has 13 residues. Germline assignment: CDR1 SEHNR and CDR2 FQNEAQ (reference sequence). The chain's CDR3 is CASSSGQKYEQYF. For the CDR3, the DNA is TGTGCCAGCAGCTCCGGACAGAAATACGAGCAGTACTTC.

The table lists this clonotype with a few counts. The J gene is TRBJ2-2, the V gene TRBV14; 9 bases are a match to TRBD2. Looked up from germline, CDR1 is SGHDN and CDR2 is FVKESK. The CDR3 contains 17 residues. The J segment lost 4 bases and the V segment lost 0 bases, leaving 6 bases of the junction unmatched. CDR3 residues: CASSQDRRGGLTGELFF. CDR3 nucleotide sequence: TGTGCCAGCAGCCAAGATCGGCGGGGGGGGCTCACCGGGGAGCTGTTTTTT.

Ten or more counts support this clonotype. The rearrangement links TRBV6-5 to TRBJ2-3; D is perhaps TRBD1 (5 bases). Trimming removed 2 bases at V and 1 base at J, with 10 bases between. Germline CDR1 MNHEY, CDR2 SVGAGI. The CDR3 has 15 residues. CDR3 coding DNA: TGTGCCAGCAGTTACCAGGGCAGGGGCACAGATACGCAGTATTTT. It yields the protein CASSYQGRGTDTQYF.

This clonotype was observed a few times. J is TRBJ1-5 and V is TRBV6-1; possibly TRBD1 for D (5 bases). The CDR3 has 15 residues. Germline CDR1 is MNHNS and CDR2 is SASEGT. V gave up 8 bases and J gave up 5 bases, with 19 bases separating them. DNA for the CDR3: TGTGCCAGCGCGGCCACCGGAGACAGATATCAGCCCCAGCATTTT. This sequence encodes CASAATGDRYQPQHF.

The gene calls are TRBV20-1 and TRBJ1-1; D might be TRBD1 (6 bases). The V and J ends lost 6 bases and 2 bases respectively, with 16 bases between them. The germline gives CDR1 DFQATT, CDR2 SNEGSKA (reference sequence). The CDR3 contains 14 residues. The CDR3 bases are TGCAGTGCGACAGGATTGGGAGCTAACACTGAAGCTTTCTTT. Encoded protein: CSATGLGANTEAFF.

The chain links TRBV7-2 to TRBJ1-1; D is perhaps TRBD1 (5 bases). CDR1 is SGHTA and CDR2 is FQGNSA in the germline V gene. The CDR3 length is 14 residues. V was clipped by 5 bases and J by 4 bases, with 14 bases between them. DNA of the CDR3: TGTGCCAGCAGCCCGGGGGGAGCGCTCACTGAAGCTTTCTTT. Its translation is CASSPGGALTEAFF.

V is TRBV20-1 and J is TRBJ1-2; TRBD1 agrees at 7 bases. The V and J ends lost 6 bases and 5 bases, in that order; junction bases with no gene match: 12. This CDR3 has 14 amino acids. The germline V gene encodes CDR1 DFQATT and CDR2 SNEGSKA (reference sequence). The CDR3 DNA reads as TGCAGTGCCATTCCACAGGGGATCTCGTATGGCTACACCTTC. This sequence encodes CSAIPQGISYGYTF.

The table lists this clonotype with many counts. This chain links TRBV5-1 with TRBJ2-2; D unclear. The CDR3 is 12 amino acids. The V and J ends lost 3 bases and 7 bases respectively, with 7 bases between them. Germline V gene lookup returns CDR1 SGHRS and CDR2 YFSETQ. Written as DNA, the CDR3 is TGCGCCAGCAGCTCGTACAACGGGGAGCTGTTTTTT. Protein sequence: CASSSYNGELFF.

The chain is built from TRBV7-2 and TRBJ1-1, with D unclear. Germline values: CDR1 SGHTA, CDR2 FQGNSA. The ends were cut back, 2 bases at V and 0 bases at J, with 10 bases in the middle. This CDR3 is 15 amino acids long. The CDR3 DNA sequence: TGTGCCAGCAGCTTAAGTCCCGTCATGAACACTGAAGCTTTCTTT. Residues: CASSLSPVMNTEAFF.

This clonotype occurred many times. The rearrangement links TRBV18 to TRBJ2-7; D is uncertain. CDR1 and CDR2 from the germline V gene are KGHSH and LQKENI. With 1 base removed from V and 0 bases from J, the gap between germline ends came to 10 bases. The CDR3 extends over 15 amino acids. CDR3 bases: TGTGCCAGCTCACCACTCGGGTCCCCCTCCTACGAGCAGTACTTC. Protein product: CASSPLGSPSYEQYF.

This sequence joins TRBV7-2 and TRBJ1-6; 9 bases agree with TRBD1. The CDR3 sequence is 14 residues long. Germline trimming cut 3 bases from V and 10 bases from J; bases unmatched to any gene: 4. Looked up from germline, CDR1 is SGHTA and CDR2 is FQGNSA. The DNA for the CDR3 is TGTGCCAGCAGCTTGGGACAGGGTCAGTCACCCCTCCACTTT. This sequence encodes CASSLGQGQSPLHF.